This TCR beta chain was observed in a study of blood T cell repertoires in COVID-19. The wider study: T cells, B-cell-depleted T cells, or PBMCs provided the cDNA or gDNA that served as material.

Only in-frame clones appear in the TCRdb table, and some are missing; sequencing was by immunoSEQ multiplex PCR. The top ten hold 2.2% of the sample, which has approximately 200,000 clones, 86% seen once. V trimming: 4 bases; J trimming: 4 bases; junction bases outside the gene matches: 5. This CDR3 has 14 residues. Germline V lookup: CDR1 SGHNT, CDR2 YENEEA. The TCR was taken from a woman aged 45-65 years with acute or convalescent COVID-19. Sequencing was performed on peripheral blood. V and J are TRBV11-3 and TRBJ1-1; 8 nucleotides agree with TRBD1. CDR3 protein: CASSSQGAGTEAFF. In DNA, the CDR3 is TGTGCCAGCAGCTCCCAGGGGGCGGGCACTGAAGCTTTCTTT.